This entry is about one T cell receptor (beta chain). The antigen is not known. PCR was performed using 60 Vbeta and 13 Jbeta primers. The protocol was immunoSEQ multiplex PCR, while the TCRdb copy is restricted to in-frame clones and leaves out a portion. The data show more than 130,000 clones, roughly four fifths seen once. The sample is drawn from a study of cytomegalovirus exposure and HLA in healthy donors. Findings of the study overall: V segments that were indistinguishable, TRBV6-2 and TRBV6-3 among them, were omitted from analysis. The authors later found TCR association rates varying by HLA locus, with DRB1 most and HLA-C fewest. Relative to equally common others, HLA-associated TCR beta chains showed greater clonal expansion in a later analysis. Previously analyzed data showed that most TCR beta V segments were productive at a frequency of about 87% or about 30%.

With V trimmed by 2 bases and J by 2 bases, 4 bases remained unmatched. Looked up from germline, CDR1 is GTSNPN and CDR2 is SVGIG (reference sequence). The CDR3 has 14 amino acids. This sequence originates from a woman aged 45-65 years in good health and CMV-seronegative. The genes are TRBV30 and TRBJ1-1; TRBD1 matches 8 bases. Material for sequencing was PBMCs. The CDR3 DNA reads as TGTGCCTGGAGTATTGGACAGGGAAACACTGAAGCTTTCTTT. It specifies CAWSIGQGNTEAFF.